This TCR beta chain was identified during a study of T-cell memory formation after mild COVID-19. Study in general: Clusters of TCRs were largely donor specific.

With respect to this clonotype: Its antigen is currently unknown.

TCRdb recomputed calls from the 5' RACE reads with MiXCR, one row per CDR3 protein. The profile shows approximately 560,000 distinct CDR3 sequences, approximately 15% of them singletons. General study findings and limits: CD4+ contracting clones were mainly CM and EM; CD8+ ones, EMRA. Clones contracting across day 15 to 85 had a balanced CD4/CD8 profile; later expanding clones leaned CD4+. Pre-infection memory carried some responding clones, suggesting that cross-reactive memory joined.

This receptor was taken from an adult woman who had mild COVID-19 (a few samples of this study predate the infection). Cell type and time point are not known. Sequencing was carried out using PBMCs or a T cell subset sorted from them (not recorded which).

CDR3 residues: CASSQARIRQETQYF. CDR3 DNA sequence: TGTGCCAGCAGCCAAGCAAGGATCCGGCAAGAGACCCAGTACTTC. J is TRBJ2-5 and V is TRBV14; D is unclear. The germline V gene encodes CDR1 SGHDN and CDR2 FVKESK. The CDR3 consists of 15 residues. V shed 1 base and J shed 2 bases, with 11 bases lying between them.